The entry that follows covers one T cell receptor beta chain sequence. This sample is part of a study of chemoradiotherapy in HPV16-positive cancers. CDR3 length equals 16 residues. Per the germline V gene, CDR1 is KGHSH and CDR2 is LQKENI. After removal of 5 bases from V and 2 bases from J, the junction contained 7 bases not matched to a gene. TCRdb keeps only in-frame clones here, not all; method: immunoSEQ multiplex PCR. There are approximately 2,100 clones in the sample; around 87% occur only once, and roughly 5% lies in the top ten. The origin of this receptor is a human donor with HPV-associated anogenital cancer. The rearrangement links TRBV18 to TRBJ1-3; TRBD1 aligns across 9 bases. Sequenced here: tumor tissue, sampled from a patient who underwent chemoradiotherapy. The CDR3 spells CASSIQGATTGNTIYF. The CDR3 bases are TGTGCCAGCTCAATACAGGGGGCGACTACTGGAAACACCATATATTTT.